These 21 T cell receptor beta chains were sequenced from one sample in a study of shared clonotypes between healthy human individuals. Sequencing was performed with immunoSEQ multiplex PCR; in TCRdb, only in-frame clones are kept and a portion is missing. The table includes approximately 100,000 clones, less than 80% detected once. Material for sequencing was memory CD8+ T cells sorted from blood. Subset specified: CD45RO+ cells pooled with CCR7-negative TemRA cells. The receptors originated from a woman under 40 in good health.

This clone was counted only a few times. This chain joins TRBV9 and TRBJ2-7; 8 bases fit TRBD1. Germline CDR1 reads SGDLS; CDR2 reads YYNGEE. The J segment lost 7 bases and the V segment lost 0 bases, leaving 6 bases of the junction unmatched. This CDR3 contains 14 residues. The DNA of the CDR3 is TGTGCCAGCAGCGTAGAAGGCAGGGGGCGAGAGCAGTACTTC. Its protein is CASSVEGRGREQYF.

This clone was recorded at least ten times. The chain links TRBV28 to TRBJ1-5; D gene ambiguous. The CDR3 totals 13 residues. Per the germline V gene, CDR1 is MDHEN and CDR2 is SYDVKM. Trimming shortened V by 2 bases and J by 9 bases, and 11 bases separated the two germline ends. The CDR3 loop is CASSLRAYRPQHF. The DNA for the CDR3 is TGTGCCAGCAGTTTACGTGCCTACCGGCCCCAGCATTTT. Full variable domain (outside the CDR3, taken from reference TRBV28 and TRBJ1-5): DVKVTQSSRYLVKRTGEKVFLECVQDMDHENMFWYRQDPGLGLRLIYFSYDVKMKEKGDIPEGYSVSREKKERFSLILESASTNQTSMYLCASSLRAYRPQHFGDGTRLSIL.

This clone was counted ten times or more. V gene TRBV28 combines with J gene TRBJ2-6, with unresolved D. CDR1 is MDHEN and CDR2 is SYDVKM in the germline V gene. This CDR3 is built from 17 residues. Trimming took off 2 bases at V and 0 bases at J, with 11 bases between the two ends. DNA for the CDR3: TGTGCCAGCAGTTTAGCCGGTTCAGACTCTGGGGCCAACGTCCTGACTTTC. Its protein product is CASSLAGSDSGANVLTF.

This clone showed up many times. The chain links TRBV2 to TRBJ2-5; D call uncertain. Trimming took 7 bases from V and 4 from J, leaving 13 bases between them. The germline V gene has CDR1 SNHLY and CDR2 FYNNEI. This CDR3 contains 13 residues. CDR3 loop: CASTLGQLETQYF. CDR3 bases: TGTGCCAGCACCTTAGGCCAACTAGAGACCCAGTACTTC.

The chain joins TRBV6-5 to TRBJ2-5; D not resolved. This CDR3 is built from 13 residues. Between the trimmed V and J ends, which lost 2 bases and 4 bases, there was a span of 8 bases. CDR1 MNHEY and CDR2 SVGAGI come from the germline V gene. CDR3 DNA: TGTGCCAGCAGTTACACTCCTTTAGAGACCCAGTACTTC. Translated: CASSYTPLETQYF.

The gene calls are TRBV27 and TRBJ2-7; the D gene is possibly TRBD2 (5 bases). V was pared by 3 bases and J by 2 bases, with 14 bases between. Germline loops: CDR1 MNHEY, CDR2 SMNVEV (reference sequence). This CDR3 is built from 15 residues. This chain's CDR3 is CASSFEGASTYEQYF. The CDR3 bases are TGTGCCAGCAGTTTTGAGGGCGCTAGCACCTACGAGCAGTACTTC.

The rearrangement links TRBV5-1 to TRBJ2-1; 9 bases agree with TRBD2. J gave up 6 bases and V 0 bases, and 7 bases lay outside the gene matches. Germline CDR1 is SGHRS and CDR2 is YFSETQ. This CDR3 is 16 amino acids long. The CDR3 here is CASSLAGLAGSNEQFF. Here the CDR3 DNA reads TGCGCCAGCAGCTTGGCCGGTCTAGCGGGGTCCAATGAGCAGTTCTTC.

V gene TRBV6-5 combines with J gene TRBJ1-3; a weak D match, TRBD1 (5 bases). Germline CDR1 reads MNHEY; CDR2 reads SVGAGI. V lost 2 bases to trimming and J lost 0 bases, with 8 bases between them. The CDR3 spans 15 residues. The CDR3 coding sequence is TGTGCCAGCAGTTACGGGGGGAACTCTGGAAACACCATATATTTT. Encoded protein: CASSYGGNSGNTIYF.

The gene calls are TRBV7-9 and TRBJ2-5; unclear D gene. V lost 1 base and J 2 bases, leaving 11 bases between the germline ends. Germline V CDR1 and CDR2: SEHNR, FQNEAQ (reference sequence). The CDR3 length is 15 residues. The CDR3 is CASSLGTAQQETQYF. The CDR3 DNA follows: TGTGCCAGCAGCTTAGGTACGGCACAACAAGAGACCCAGTACTTC.

This clone was seen a handful of times. The chain recombines TRBV28 with TRBJ1-2, with D maybe TRBD1 (6 bases). V gave up 1 base and J gave up 3 bases, with 15 bases separating them. The germline CDR1 and CDR2 sequences are MDHEN and SYDVKM. This CDR3 is built from 16 residues. DNA for the CDR3: TGTGCCAGCAGTTTATCAAGACAGGTCCCAGACTATGGCTACACCTTC. This translates into CASSLSRQVPDYGYTF.

The chain combines TRBV11-2 with TRBJ2-5; TRBD1 might be the D (5 bases). CDR3 length: 17 residues. V was shortened by 5 bases and J by 2 bases, with 21 bases between the two germline ends. Germline V gene sequence: CDR1 SGHAT, CDR2 FQNNGV. The CDR3: CASSPPVGRSLQETQYF. CDR3 nucleotide sequence: TGTGCCAGCAGCCCTCCGGTGGGGCGGAGCCTACAAGAGACCCAGTACTTC.

V gene TRBV27 combines with J gene TRBJ2-1, with 7 positions matching TRBD2. Germline CDR1 reads MNHEY; CDR2 reads SMNVEV (reference sequence). CDR3 length: 15 residues. The trim removed 5 bases at V and 9 bases at J, leaving 13 bases unmatched. The DNA of the CDR3 is TGTGCCAGCAGTCCCAGTGCGGGAGCGGTGAGTGAGCAGTTCTTC. Its protein product is CASSPSAGAVSEQFF.

In its sample, this clone was seen once. This chain links TRBV28 with TRBJ2-1, with D uncertain. CDR1 MDHEN and CDR2 SYDVKM come from the germline V gene. There are 13 residues in the CDR3. Trimming pared 6 bases from V and 3 bases from J, leaving 9 bases between. CDR3 in amino acids: CASRRDNYNEQFF. The DNA of the CDR3 is TGTGCCAGCAGGCGCGACAACTACAATGAGCAGTTCTTC.

The chain recombines TRBV2 with TRBJ1-2; D gene ambiguous. V was cut by 5 bases and J by 1 base, with 14 bases left in between. Looked up from germline, CDR1 is SNHLY and CDR2 is FYNNEI. There are 15 residues in the CDR3. The CDR3 DNA follows: TGTGCCAGCAGTTTCACTCCGGGTATTAACTATGGCTACACCTTC. Translating gives CASSFTPGINYGYTF.

The gene calls are TRBV7-9 and TRBJ2-7; TRBD2 is a possible D gene (7 bases). The germline V gene has CDR1 SEHNR and CDR2 FQNEAQ (reference sequence). Trimming pared 5 bases from V and 3 bases from J, leaving 17 bases between. CDR3 size: 15 residues. CDR3 residues: CASSPGGLNRYEQYF. For the CDR3, the DNA is TGTGCCAGCAGCCCCGGGGGGCTAAATCGCTACGAGCAGTACTTC.

The chain has TRBV29-1 and TRBJ2-1; 7 bases align to TRBD1. CDR3 length equals 13 residues. The germline gives CDR1 SQVTM, CDR2 ANQGSEA. With 7 bases clipped from V and 2 bases from J, the junction kept 5 bases outside the gene matches. CDR3 residues: CSARDSTYNEQFF. In DNA, the CDR3 is TGCAGCGCACGGGACAGCACCTACAATGAGCAGTTCTTC.

V usage is TRBV5-1 and J usage is TRBJ1-4; a weak D match, TRBD1 (5 bases). CDR3 length equals 14 residues. Germline V CDR1 and CDR2: SGHRS, YFSETQ. V was trimmed by 2 bases and J by 7 bases, leaving 12 bases between them. The CDR3 is CASSLSGPSEKLFF. The CDR3, as DNA: TGCGCCAGCAGCTTATCGGGGCCTAGTGAAAAACTGTTTTTT.

Of note for this clone: The junction shows a germline mismatch at one end, possibly a read error. V usage is TRBV7-4 and J usage is TRBJ1-1; D ambiguous. Germline CDR1 and CDR2: SGHVT and SQSDAQ. The CDR3 length is 14 residues. CDR3 in amino acids: CASSVAWGDTEAFF. The DNA of the CDR3 is TGTGCCAGCAGCGTAGCATGGGGTGACACTGAAGCTTTCTTT.

This clone occurred many times. The rearrangement joins TRBV6-6 to TRBJ2-1; 7 positions match TRBD1. The CDR3 is made up of 13 amino acids. The trim removed 8 bases at V and 5 bases at J, leaving 6 bases unmatched. The germline gives CDR1 MNHNY, CDR2 SVGAGI (reference sequence). The DNA of the CDR3 is TGTGCCAGCTCCGGGACAGAAAACAATGAGCAGTTCTTC. Its translation: CASSGTENNEQFF.

The chain couples TRBV5-5 to TRBJ1-4, with unresolved D. The germline V and J ends were trimmed by 4 bases and 5 bases, with 15 bases remaining between them. Looked up from germline, CDR1 is SGHKS and CDR2 is YYEKEE (reference sequence). The CDR3 covers 15 residues. The CDR3 is CASSPIYAENEKLFF. The CDR3 nucleotides read TGTGCCAGCAGCCCTATTTACGCTGAAAATGAAAAACTGTTTTTT.

This clone was observed a handful of times. Different DNA sequences within this sample yield the same CDR3. The gene calls are TRBV5-1 and TRBJ2-1; D unclear. The CDR3 sequence is 15 residues long. CDR1 is SGHRS, CDR2 YFSETQ, per germline. The V and J ends lost 0 bases and 0 bases respectively, with 7 bases between them. CDR3 bases: TGCGCCAGCAGCTTGGACTCCAGCTCCTACAATGAGCAGTTCTTC. The encoded protein is CASSLDSSSYNEQFF.